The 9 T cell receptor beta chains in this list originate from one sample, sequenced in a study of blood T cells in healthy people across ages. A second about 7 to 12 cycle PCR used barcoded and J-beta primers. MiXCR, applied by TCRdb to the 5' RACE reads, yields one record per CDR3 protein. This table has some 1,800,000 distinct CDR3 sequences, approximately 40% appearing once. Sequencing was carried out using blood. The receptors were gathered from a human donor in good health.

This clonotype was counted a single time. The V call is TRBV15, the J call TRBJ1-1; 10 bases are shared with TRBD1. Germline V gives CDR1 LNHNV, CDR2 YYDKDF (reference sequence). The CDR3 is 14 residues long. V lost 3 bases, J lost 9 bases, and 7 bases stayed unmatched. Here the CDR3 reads CATSRPRDRGQAFF. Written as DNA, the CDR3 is TGTGCCACCAGCAGGCCCCGGGACAGGGGACAAGCTTTCTTT.

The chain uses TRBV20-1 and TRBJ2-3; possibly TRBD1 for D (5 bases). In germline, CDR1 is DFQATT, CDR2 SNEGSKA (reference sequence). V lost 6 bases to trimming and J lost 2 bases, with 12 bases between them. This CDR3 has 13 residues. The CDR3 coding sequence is TGCAGTGCCGCCCAACAGGCCACAGATACGCAGTATTTT. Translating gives CSAAQQATDTQYF.

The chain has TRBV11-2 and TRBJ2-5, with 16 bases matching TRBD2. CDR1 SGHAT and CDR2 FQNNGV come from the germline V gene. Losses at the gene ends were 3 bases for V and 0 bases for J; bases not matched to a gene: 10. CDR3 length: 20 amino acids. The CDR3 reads CASSLSGGTSGGAYQETQYF. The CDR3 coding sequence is TGTGCCAGCAGCTTGTCTGGGGGGACTAGCGGGGGGGCTTACCAAGAGACCCAGTACTTC.

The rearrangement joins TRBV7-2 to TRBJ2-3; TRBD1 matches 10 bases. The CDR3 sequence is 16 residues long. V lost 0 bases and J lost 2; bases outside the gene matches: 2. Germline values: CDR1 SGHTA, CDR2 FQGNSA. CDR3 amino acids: CASSLAGTGATDTQYF. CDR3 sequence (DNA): TGTGCCAGCAGCTTAGCGGGGACAGGGGCCACAGATACGCAGTATTTT.

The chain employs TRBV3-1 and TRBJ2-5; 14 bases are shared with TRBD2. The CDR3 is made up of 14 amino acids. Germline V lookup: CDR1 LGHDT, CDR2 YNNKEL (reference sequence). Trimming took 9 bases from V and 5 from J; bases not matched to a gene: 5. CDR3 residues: CASMTSGGEETQYF. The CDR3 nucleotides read TGTGCCAGTATGACTAGCGGGGGGGAGGAGACCCAGTACTTC.

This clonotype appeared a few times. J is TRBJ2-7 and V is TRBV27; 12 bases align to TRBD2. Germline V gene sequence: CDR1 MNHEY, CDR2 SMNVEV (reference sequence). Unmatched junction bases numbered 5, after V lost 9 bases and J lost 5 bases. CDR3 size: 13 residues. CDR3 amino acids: CASSSGGANEQYF. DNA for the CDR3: TGTGCCAGTTCTAGCGGGGGGGCTAACGAGCAGTACTTC.

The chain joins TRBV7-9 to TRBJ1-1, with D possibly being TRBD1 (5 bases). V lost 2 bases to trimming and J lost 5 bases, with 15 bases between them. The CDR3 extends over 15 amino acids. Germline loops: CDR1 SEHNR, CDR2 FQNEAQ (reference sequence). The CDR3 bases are TGTGCCAGCAGCTTAACAGGCGGGGGTGAGACTGAAGCTTTCTTT. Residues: CASSLTGGGETEAFF.

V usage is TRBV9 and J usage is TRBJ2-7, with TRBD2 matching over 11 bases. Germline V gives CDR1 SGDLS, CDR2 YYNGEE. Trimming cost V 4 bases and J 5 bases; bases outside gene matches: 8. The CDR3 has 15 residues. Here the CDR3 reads CASSPSGTSGNEQYF. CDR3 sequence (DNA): TGTGCCAGCAGCCCTTCTGGGACTAGCGGCAACGAGCAGTACTTC.

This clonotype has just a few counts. CDR3 in amino acids: CASGLVLETQYF. For the CDR3, the DNA is TGTGCTAGTGGTTTGGTACTTGAGACCCAGTACTTC. This chain connects TRBV12-5 to TRBJ2-5; D unclear. V was shortened by 0 bases and J by 5 bases, with 4 bases between the two germline ends. Germline values: CDR1 LGHNT, CDR2 FRNRAP. The CDR3 has 12 amino acids.